The 5 T cell receptor beta chains presented below share a single source sample, sequenced in a study of a mutant IDH1 vaccine in newly diagnosed glioma. Sequencing was performed with immunoSEQ multiplex PCR; in TCRdb, only in-frame clones are kept and a portion is missing. This table holds over 45,000 clones, around 84% found once. These receptors have no identified antigens. Stated time point: week 5, during vaccination. Each vaccine dose was 300 ug of mutant IDH1 20-mer peptide, with topical imiquimod. The sample in question was PBMCs, obtained from a glioma patient whose treatment included an IDH1 peptide vaccine. The receptors derive from a woman in her forties or fifties with glioma.

The J gene is TRBJ2-1, the V gene TRBV7-8, with D possibly matching TRBD1 (6 bases). Between the trimmed V and J ends, which lost 5 bases and 5 bases, there was a span of 16 bases. CDR1 and CDR2 (germline): SGHVS, FQNEAQ. The CDR3 loop spans 15 amino acids. The CDR3 nucleotides are TGTGCCAGCAGCCCCCCCGGGACAACCAACAATGAGCAGTTCTTC. This sequence encodes CASSPPGTTNNEQFF.

This clone was found a few times. The V call is TRBV7-2, the J call TRBJ1-1; D gene unclear. Trimming removed 5 bases from V and 4 bases from J, with 11 bases in between. From germline, CDR1 is SGHTA and CDR2 FQGNSA. The CDR3 sequence is 13 residues long. CDR3 amino acids: CASSRRVVTEAFF. The CDR3 DNA follows: TGTGCCAGCAGCCGAAGGGTAGTCACTGAAGCTTTCTTT.

The chain couples TRBV4-1 to TRBJ1-3; no clear D. The ends were cut back, 4 bases at V and 5 bases at J, with 21 bases in the middle. This CDR3 region has 17 residues. From germline, CDR1 is MGHRA and CDR2 YSYEKL. CDR3 protein: CASSREGTSGGRNTIYF. For the CDR3, the DNA is TGCGCCAGCAGCCGTGAGGGTACATCAGGAGGACGAAACACCATATATTTT.

This chain links TRBV7-9 with TRBJ1-1, with D uncertain. This CDR3 comprises 13 residues. Germline CDR1 reads SEHNR; CDR2 reads FQNEAQ (reference sequence). Trimming cost V 1 base and J 9 bases, with 12 bases left between them. This chain's CDR3 is CASSLETRPQAFF. The CDR3 nucleotides read TGTGCCAGCAGCTTAGAGACGCGGCCTCAAGCTTTCTTT.

The chain is built from TRBV6-1 and TRBJ2-5; TRBD1 agrees at 7 bases. V was pared by 4 bases and J by 0 bases, with 5 bases of the junction left unmatched. The CDR3 loop spans 15 amino acids. Germline V gives CDR1 MNHNS, CDR2 SASEGT. The CDR3 protein is CASSATTGYQETQYF. In DNA form, the CDR3 reads TGTGCCAGCAGTGCTACGACAGGGTACCAAGAGACCCAGTACTTC.